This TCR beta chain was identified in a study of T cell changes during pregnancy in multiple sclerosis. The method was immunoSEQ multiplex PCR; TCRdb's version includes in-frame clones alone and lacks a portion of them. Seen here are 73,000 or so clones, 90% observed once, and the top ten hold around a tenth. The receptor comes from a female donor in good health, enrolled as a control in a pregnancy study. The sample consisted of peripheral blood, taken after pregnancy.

This CDR3 is CAIRAAGVGNEQFF. The CDR3 nucleotides read TGTGCCATCAGGGCAGCGGGAGTAGGGAATGAGCAGTTCTTC. The chain employs TRBV10-3 and TRBJ2-1, with TRBD2 matching 8 bases. Germline trimming cut 6 bases from V and 7 bases from J; bases unmatched to any gene: 8. CDR1 is ENHRY, CDR2 SYGVKD, per germline. The CDR3 sequence is 14 residues long.